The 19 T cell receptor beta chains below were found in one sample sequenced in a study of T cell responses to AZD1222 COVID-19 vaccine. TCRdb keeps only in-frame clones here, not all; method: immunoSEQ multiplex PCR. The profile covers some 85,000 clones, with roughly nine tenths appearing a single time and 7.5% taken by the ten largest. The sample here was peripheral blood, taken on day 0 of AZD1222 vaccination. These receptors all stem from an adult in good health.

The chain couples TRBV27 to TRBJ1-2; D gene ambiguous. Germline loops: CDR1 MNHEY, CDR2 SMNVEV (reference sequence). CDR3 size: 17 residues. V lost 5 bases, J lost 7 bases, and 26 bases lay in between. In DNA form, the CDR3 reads TGTGCCAGCAGTCCATACTCCTCGAATGGTAACACCGGTGGCTACACCTTC. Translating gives CASSPYSSNGNTGGYTF.

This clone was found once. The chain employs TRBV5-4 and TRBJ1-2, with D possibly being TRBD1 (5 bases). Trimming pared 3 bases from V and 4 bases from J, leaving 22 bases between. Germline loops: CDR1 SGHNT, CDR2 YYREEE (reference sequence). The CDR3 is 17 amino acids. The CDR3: CASSSVFEGNPIYGYTF. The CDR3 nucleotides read TGTGCCAGCAGCTCCGTTTTTGAGGGGAACCCTATCTATGGCTACACCTTC.

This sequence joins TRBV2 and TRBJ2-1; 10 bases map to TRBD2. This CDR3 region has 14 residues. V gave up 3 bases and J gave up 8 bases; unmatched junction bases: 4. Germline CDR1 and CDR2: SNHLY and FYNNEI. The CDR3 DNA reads TGTGCCAGCAGTGACGCTAGCGGGAGTGATGAGCAGTTCTTC. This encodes CASSDASGSDEQFF.

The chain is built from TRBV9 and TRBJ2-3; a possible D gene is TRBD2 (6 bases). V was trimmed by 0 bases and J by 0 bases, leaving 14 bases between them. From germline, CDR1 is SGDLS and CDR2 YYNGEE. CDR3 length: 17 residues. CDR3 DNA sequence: TGTGCCAGCAGCGTAGCCCTGGACTACACTAGCACAGATACGCAGTATTTT. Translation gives CASSVALDYTSTDTQYF.

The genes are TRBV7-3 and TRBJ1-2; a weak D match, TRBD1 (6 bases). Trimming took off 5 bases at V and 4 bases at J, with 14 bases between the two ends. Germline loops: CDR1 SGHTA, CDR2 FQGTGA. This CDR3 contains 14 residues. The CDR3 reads CASSPTGIGYGYTF. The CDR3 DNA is TGTGCCAGCAGCCCAACAGGGATCGGCTATGGCTACACCTTC.

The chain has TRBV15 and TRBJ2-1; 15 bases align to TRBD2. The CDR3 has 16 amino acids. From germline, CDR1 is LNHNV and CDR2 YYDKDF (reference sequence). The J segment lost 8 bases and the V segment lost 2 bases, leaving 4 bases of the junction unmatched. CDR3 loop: CATSRPGTSGRHEQFF. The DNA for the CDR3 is TGTGCCACCAGCAGACCCGGGACTAGCGGGAGGCATGAGCAGTTCTTC. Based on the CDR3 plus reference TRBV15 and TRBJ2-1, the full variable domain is DAMVIQNPRYQVTQFGKPVTLSCSQTLNHNVMYWYQQKSSQAPKLLFHYYDKDFNNEADTPDNFQSRRPNTSFCFLDIRSPGLGDTAMYLCATSRPGTSGRHEQFFGPGTRLTVL.

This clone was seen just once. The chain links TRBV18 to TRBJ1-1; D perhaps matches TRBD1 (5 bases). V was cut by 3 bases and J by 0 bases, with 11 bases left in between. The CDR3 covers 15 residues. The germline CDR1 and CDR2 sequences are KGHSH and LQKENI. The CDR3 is CASSPPGTVNTEAFF. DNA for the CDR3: TGTGCCAGCTCACCGCCCGGGACGGTGAACACTGAAGCTTTCTTT.

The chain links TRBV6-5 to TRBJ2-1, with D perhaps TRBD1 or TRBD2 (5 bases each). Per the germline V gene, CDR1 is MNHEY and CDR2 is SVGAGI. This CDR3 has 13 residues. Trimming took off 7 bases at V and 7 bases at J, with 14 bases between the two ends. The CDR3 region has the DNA TGTGCCAGCAAGTCACGGGGCGAGAATGAGCAGTTCTTC. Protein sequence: CASKSRGENEQFF.

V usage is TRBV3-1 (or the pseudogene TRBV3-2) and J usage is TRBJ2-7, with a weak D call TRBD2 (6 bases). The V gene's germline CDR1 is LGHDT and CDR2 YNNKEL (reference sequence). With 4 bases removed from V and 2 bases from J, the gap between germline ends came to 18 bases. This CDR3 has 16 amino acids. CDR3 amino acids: CASSRNPGLHAYEQYF. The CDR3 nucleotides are TGTGCCAGCAGCCGAAACCCGGGACTGCACGCCTACGAGCAGTACTTC.

This CDR3 is CASSEPGQPSGDTQYF. The CDR3 nucleotides read TGTGCCAGCAGTGAGCCGGGACAGCCGTCGGGAGATACGCAGTATTTT. V is TRBV2 and J is TRBJ2-3; 7 bases are shared with TRBD1. The CDR3 is made up of 16 amino acids. CDR1 and CDR2 (germline): SNHLY, FYNNEI. V lost 3 bases, J lost 5 bases, and 11 bases stayed unmatched.

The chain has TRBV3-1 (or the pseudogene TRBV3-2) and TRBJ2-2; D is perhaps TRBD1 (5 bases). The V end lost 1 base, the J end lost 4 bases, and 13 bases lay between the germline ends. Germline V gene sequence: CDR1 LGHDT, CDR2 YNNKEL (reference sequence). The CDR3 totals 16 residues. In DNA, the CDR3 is TGTGCCAGCAGCCAAGGCGGAAGGGGTACCACCGGGGAGCTGTTTTTT. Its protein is CASSQGGRGTTGELFF.

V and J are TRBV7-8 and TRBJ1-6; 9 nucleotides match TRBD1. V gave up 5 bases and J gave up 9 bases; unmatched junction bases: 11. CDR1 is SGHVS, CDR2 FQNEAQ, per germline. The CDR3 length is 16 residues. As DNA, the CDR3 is TGTGCCAGCAGCAGACCCCGGGACAGGGCAACTTCACCCCTCCACTTT. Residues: CASSRPRDRATSPLHF.

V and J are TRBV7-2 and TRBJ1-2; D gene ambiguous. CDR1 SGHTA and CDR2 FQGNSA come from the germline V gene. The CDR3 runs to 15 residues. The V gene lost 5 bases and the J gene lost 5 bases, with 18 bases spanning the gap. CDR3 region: CASSVTRATDYGYTF. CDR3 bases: TGTGCCAGCAGCGTAACAAGGGCCACGGATTATGGCTACACCTTC.

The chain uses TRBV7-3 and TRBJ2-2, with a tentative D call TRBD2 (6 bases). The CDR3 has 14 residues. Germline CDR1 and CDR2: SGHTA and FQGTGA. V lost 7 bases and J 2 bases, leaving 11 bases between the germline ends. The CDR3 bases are TGTGCCAGCACCGGGACTTCTAACACCGGGGAGCTGTTTTTT. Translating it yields CASTGTSNTGELFF.

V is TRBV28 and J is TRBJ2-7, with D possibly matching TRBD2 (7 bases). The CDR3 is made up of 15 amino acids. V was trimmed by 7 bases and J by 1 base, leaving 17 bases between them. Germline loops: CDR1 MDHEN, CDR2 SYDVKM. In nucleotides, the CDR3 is TGTGCCAGCACCGGGGGCGGGAGCGTTTCCTACGAGCAGTACTTC. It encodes CASTGGGSVSYEQYF.

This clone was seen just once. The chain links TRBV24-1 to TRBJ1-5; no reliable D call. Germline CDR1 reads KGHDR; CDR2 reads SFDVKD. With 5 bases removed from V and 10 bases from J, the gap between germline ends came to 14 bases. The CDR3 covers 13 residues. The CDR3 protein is CATSGPPGRPQHF. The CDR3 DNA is TGTGCCACCAGTGGGCCCCCCGGACGACCCCAGCATTTT.

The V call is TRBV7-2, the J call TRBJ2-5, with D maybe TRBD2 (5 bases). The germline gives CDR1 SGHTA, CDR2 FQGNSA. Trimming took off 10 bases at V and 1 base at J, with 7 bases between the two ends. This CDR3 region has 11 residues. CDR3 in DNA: TGTGCCACCGGGATCCAAGAGACCCAGTACTTC. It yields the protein CATGIQETQYF.

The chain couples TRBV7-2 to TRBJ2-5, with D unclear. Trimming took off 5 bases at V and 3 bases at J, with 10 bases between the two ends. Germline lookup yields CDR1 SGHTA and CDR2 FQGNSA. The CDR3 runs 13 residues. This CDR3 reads CASSPTIKETQYF. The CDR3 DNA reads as TGTGCCAGCAGCCCCACTATAAAAGAGACCCAGTACTTC.

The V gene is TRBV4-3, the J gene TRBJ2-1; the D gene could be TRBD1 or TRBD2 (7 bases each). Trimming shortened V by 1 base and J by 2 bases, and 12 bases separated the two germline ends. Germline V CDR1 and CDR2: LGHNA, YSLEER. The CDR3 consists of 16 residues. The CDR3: CASSQGQGGTYNEQFF. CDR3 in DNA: TGCGCCAGCAGCCAAGGACAGGGAGGGACCTACAATGAGCAGTTCTTC.